This T cell receptor (beta chain) was recovered during a study of cytomegalovirus exposure and HLA in healthy donors. Findings and caveats of the study: When analyzed later, the rates of TCR association showed variation by HLA locus, with DRB1 the most and HLA-C the fewest.

As for this clone: The antigen remains unidentified.

There were likely unrecorded immune exposures, though donors were nominally healthy when sampled. Researchers ran the PCR with 60 Vbeta and 13 Jbeta primers. The assay was immunoSEQ multiplex PCR, and TCRdb's table has in-frame clones only and misses some. The sample carries some 160,000 clones, around 74% recorded once. CDR1 GTSNPN and CDR2 SVGIG come from the germline V gene (reference sequence). The CDR3 sequence is 15 residues long. V lost 2 bases, J lost 2 bases, and 6 bases stayed unmatched. The origin of this receptor is a young woman in good health and CMV-seronegative. Sequenced sample: PBMCs. V and J are TRBV30 and TRBJ1-3; 7 bases line up with TRBD1. CDR3 nucleotide sequence: TGTGCCTGGAGTCGGCACAGGGGAGCTGGAAACACCATATATTTT. Encoded protein: CAWSRHRGAGNTIYF. Filled out from reference TRBV30 and TRBJ1-3, the complete variable domain reads SQTIHQWPATLVQPVGSPLSLECTVEGTSNPNLYWYRQAAGRGLQLLFYSVGIGQISSEVPQNLSASRPQDRQFILSSKKLLLSDSGFYLCAWSRHRGAGNTIYFGEGSWLTVV.